This T cell receptor beta chain was sequenced in a study of blood T cell repertoires in COVID-19. The wider study: PBMCs, B-cell-depleted T cells, or T cells provided the cDNA or gDNA that made up the material.

Germline V lookup: CDR1 SGHKS, CDR2 YYEKEE (reference sequence). The V end was cut by 4 bases, the J end by 3 bases, with 7 bases between. The length of the CDR3 is 12 residues. Repertoires were generated with immunoSEQ multiplex PCR, while TCRdb's copy carries only in-frame clones and drops some. The sample has some 99,000 clones; around 81% are singletons. The TCR originated in a human donor in a cohort sampled during active or convalescent COVID-19. The sequenced sample was peripheral blood. V gene TRBV5-5 combines with J gene TRBJ1-1; the D gene is possibly TRBD1 (5 bases). CDR3 residues: CASSRQYTEAFF. The CDR3, as DNA: TGTGCCAGCAGCCGACAGTACACTGAAGCTTTCTTT.